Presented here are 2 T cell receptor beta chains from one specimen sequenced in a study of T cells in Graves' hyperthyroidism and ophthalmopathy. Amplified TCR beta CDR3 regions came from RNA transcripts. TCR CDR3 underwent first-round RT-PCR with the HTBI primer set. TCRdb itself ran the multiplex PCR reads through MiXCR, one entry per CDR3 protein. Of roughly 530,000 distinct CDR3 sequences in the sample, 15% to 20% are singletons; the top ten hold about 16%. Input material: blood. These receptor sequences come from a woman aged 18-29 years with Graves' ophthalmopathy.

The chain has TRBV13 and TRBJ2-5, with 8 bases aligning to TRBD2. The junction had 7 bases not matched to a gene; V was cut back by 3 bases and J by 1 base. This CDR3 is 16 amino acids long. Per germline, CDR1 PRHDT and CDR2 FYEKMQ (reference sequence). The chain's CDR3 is CASSFTREGFQETQYF. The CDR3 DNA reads TGTGCCAGCAGCTTTACACGGGAGGGGTTCCAAGAGACCCAGTACTTC.

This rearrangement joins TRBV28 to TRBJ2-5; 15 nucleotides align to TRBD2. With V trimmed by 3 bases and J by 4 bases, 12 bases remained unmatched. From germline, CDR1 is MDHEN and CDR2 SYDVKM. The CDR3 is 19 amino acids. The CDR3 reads CASSLPGLAGGPESETQYF. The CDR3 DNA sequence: TGTGCCAGCAGTTTGCCCGGACTAGCGGGAGGGCCGGAGTCAGAGACCCAGTACTTC.